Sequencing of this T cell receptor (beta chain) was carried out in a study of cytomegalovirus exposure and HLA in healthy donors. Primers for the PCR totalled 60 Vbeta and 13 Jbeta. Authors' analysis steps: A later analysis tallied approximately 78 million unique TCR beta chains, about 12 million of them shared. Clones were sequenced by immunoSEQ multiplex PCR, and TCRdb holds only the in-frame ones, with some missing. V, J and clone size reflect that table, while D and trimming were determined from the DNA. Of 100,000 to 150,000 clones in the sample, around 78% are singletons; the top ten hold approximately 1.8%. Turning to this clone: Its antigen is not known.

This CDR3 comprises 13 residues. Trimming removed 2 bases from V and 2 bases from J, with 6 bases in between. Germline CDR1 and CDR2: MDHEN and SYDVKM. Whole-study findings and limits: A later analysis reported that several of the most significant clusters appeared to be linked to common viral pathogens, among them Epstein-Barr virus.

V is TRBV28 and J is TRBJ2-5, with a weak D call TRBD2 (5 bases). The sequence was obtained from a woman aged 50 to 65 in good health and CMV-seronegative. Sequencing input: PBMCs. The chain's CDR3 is CASSLEGQETQYF. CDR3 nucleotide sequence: TGTGCCAGCAGTTTAGAGGGACAAGAGACCCAGTACTTC. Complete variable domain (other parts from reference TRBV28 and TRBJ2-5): DVKVTQSSRYLVKRTGEKVFLECVQDMDHENMFWYRQDPGLGLRLIYFSYDVKMKEKGDIPEGYSVSREKKERFSLILESASTNQTSMYLCASSLEGQETQYFGPGTRLLVL.